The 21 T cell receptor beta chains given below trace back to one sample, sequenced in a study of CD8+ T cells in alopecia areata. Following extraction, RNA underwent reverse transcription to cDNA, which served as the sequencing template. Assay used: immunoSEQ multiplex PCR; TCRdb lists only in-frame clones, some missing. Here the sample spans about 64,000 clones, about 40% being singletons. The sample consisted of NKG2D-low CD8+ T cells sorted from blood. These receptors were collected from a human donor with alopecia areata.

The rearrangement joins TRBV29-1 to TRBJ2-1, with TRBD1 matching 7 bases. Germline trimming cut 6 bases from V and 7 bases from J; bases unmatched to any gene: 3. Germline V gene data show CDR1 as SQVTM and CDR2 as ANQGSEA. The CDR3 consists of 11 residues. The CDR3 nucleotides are TGCAGCGTCGGCAGGGGGAATGAGCAGTTCTTC. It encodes CSVGRGNEQFF.

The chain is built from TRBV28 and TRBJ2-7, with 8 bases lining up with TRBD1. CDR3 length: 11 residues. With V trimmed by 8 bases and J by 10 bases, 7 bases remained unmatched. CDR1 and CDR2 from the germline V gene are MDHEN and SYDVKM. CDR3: CASGDRGFQYF. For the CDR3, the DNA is TGTGCCAGCGGAGACAGGGGATTCCAGTACTTC. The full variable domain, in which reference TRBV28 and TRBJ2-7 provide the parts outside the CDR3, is DVKVTQSSRYLVKRTGEKVFLECVQDMDHENMFWYRQDPGLGLRLIYFSYDVKMKEKGDIPEGYSVSREKKERFSLILESASTNQTSMYLCASGDRGFQYFGPGTRLTVT.

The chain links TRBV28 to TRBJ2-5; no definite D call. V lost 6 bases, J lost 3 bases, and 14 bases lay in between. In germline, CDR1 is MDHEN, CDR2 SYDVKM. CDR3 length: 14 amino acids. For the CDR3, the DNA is TGTGCCAGCAGCTCCGGGCAGTTGGAAGAGACCCAGTACTTC. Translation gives CASSSGQLEETQYF.

CDR3 region: CASSLAGNQPQHF. The DNA of the CDR3 is TGTGCCAGCAGCTTAGCCGGCAATCAGCCCCAGCATTTT. This sequence joins TRBV5-6 and TRBJ1-5; D not certain. The germline V gene has CDR1 SGHDT and CDR2 YYEEEE. This CDR3 has 13 residues. The V end lost 2 bases, the J end lost 2 bases, and 5 bases lay between the germline ends.

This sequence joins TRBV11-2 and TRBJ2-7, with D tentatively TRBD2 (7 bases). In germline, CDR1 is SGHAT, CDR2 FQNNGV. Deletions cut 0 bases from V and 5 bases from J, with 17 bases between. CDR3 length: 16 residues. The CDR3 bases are TGTGCCAGCAGCTTAGATGCCAGGGGAGGGATAAACGAGCAGTACTTC. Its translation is CASSLDARGGINEQYF.

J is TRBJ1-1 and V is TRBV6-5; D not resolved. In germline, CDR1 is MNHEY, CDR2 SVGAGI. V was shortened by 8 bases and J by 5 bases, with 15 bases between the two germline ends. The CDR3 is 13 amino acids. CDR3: CASSVQPGTEAFF. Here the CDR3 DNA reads TGTGCCAGCTCGGTCCAACCGGGGACTGAAGCTTTCTTT.

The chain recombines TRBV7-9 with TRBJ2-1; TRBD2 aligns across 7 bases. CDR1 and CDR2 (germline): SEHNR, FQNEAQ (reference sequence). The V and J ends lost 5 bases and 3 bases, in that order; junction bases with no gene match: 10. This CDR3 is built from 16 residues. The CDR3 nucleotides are TGTGCCAGCAGCGGAGCGGGGCGAGAACTCTACAATGAGCAGTTCTTC. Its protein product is CASSGAGRELYNEQFF.

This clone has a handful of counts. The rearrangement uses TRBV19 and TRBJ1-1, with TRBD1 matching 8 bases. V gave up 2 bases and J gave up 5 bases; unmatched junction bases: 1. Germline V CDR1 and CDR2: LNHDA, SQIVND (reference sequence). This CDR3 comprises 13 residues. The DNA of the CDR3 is TGTGCCAGTAGTATAACAGGGGGAACTGAAGCTTTCTTT. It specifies CASSITGGTEAFF.

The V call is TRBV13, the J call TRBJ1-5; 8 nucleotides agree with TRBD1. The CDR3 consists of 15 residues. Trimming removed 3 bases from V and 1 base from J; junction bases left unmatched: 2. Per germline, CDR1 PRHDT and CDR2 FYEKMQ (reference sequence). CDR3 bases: TGTGCCAGCAGCTTCCAGGGGGCAAGCAATCAGCCCCAGCATTTT. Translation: CASSFQGASNQPQHF.

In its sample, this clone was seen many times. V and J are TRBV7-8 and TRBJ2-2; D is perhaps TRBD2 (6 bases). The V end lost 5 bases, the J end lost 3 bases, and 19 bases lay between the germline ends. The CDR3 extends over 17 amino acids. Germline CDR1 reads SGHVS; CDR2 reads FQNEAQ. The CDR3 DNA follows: TGTGCCAGCAGCCACCACGTTGGTAGGAGGGACACCGGGGAGCTGTTTTTT. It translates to CASSHHVGRRDTGELFF.

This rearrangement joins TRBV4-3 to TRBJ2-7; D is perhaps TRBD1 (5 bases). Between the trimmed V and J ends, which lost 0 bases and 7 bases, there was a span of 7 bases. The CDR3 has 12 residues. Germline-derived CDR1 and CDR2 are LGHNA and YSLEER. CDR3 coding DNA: TGCGCCAGCAGCCAAGATACAGGAGAGCAGTACTTC. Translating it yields CASSQDTGEQYF.

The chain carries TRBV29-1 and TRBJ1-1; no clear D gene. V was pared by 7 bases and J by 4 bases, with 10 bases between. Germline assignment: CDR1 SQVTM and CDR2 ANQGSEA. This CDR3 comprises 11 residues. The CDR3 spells CSAGWGTEAFF. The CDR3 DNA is TGCAGCGCCGGTTGGGGCACTGAAGCTTTCTTT.

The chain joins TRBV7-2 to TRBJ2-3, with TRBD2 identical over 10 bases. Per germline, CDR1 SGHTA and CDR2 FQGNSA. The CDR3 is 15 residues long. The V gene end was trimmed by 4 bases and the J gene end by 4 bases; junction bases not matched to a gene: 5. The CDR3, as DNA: TGTGCCAGCAGCTCGGGACTAGCGCCCCCAGATACGCAGTATTTT. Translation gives CASSSGLAPPDTQYF.

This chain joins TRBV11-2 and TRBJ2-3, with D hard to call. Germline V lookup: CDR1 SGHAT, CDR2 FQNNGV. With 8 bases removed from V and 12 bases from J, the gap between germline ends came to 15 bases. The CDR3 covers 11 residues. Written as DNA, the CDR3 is TGTGCCAGCCGGGCCAACCTCAATCAGTATTTT. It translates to CASRANLNQYF.

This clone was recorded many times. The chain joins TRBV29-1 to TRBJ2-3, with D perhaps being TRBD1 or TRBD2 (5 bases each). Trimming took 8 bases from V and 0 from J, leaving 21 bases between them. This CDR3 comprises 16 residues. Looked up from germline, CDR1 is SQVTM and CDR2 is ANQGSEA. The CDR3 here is CSPIFRREGSTDTQYF. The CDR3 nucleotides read TGCAGCCCGATCTTTAGACGAGAGGGGAGCACAGATACGCAGTATTTT.

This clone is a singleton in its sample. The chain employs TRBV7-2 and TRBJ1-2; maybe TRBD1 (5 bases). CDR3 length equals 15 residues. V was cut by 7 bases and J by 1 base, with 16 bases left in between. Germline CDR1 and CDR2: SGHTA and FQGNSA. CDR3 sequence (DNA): TGTGCCAGCACAGCGACAGTGAACAATAACTATGGCTACACCTTC. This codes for CASTATVNNNYGYTF.

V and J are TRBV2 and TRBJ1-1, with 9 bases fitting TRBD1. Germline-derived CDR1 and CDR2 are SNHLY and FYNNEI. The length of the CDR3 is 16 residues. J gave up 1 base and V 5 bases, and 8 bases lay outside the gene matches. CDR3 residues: CASSRPGTGSNTEAFF. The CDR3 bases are TGTGCCAGCAGTCGTCCCGGGACAGGGTCGAACACTGAAGCTTTCTTT. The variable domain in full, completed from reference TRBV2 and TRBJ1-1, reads EPEVTQTPSHQVTQMGQEVILRCVPISNHLYFYWYRQILGQKVEFLVSFYNNEISEKSEIFDDQFSVERPDGSNFTLKIRSTKLEDSAMYFCASSRPGTGSNTEAFFGQGTRLTVV.

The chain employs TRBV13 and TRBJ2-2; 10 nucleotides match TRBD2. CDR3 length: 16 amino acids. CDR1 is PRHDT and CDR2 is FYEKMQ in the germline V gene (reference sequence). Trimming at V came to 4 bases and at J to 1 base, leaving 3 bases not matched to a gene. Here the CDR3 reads CASSYTSGENTGELFF. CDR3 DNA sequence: TGTGCCAGCAGCTATACTAGCGGGGAGAACACCGGGGAGCTGTTTTTT. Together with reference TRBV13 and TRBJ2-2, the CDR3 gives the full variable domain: AAGVIQSPRHLIKEKRETATLKCYPIPRHDTVYWYQQGPGQDPQFLISFYEKMQSDKGSIPDRFSAQQFSDYHSELNMSSLELGDSALYFCASSYTSGENTGELFFGEGSRLTVL.

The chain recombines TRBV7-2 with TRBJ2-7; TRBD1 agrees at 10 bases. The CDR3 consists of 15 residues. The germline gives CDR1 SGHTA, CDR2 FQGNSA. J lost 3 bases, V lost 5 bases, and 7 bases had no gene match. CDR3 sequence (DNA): TGTGCCAGCAGCACGAACCGGGACAGGGGCTACGAGCAGTACTTC. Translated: CASSTNRDRGYEQYF.

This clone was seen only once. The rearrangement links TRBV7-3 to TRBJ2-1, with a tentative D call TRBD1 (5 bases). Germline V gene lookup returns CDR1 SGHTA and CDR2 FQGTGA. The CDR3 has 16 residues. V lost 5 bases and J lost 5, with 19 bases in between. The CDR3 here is CASSRRQSRPDNEQFF. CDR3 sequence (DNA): TGTGCCAGCAGCAGGCGACAGTCTCGCCCGGACAATGAGCAGTTCTTC.

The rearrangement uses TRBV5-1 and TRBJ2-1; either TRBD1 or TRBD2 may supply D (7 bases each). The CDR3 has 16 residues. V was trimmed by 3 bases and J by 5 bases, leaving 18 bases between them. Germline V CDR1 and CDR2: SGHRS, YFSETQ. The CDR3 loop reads CASSSGSGTAHNEQFF. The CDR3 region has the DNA TGCGCCAGCAGCTCCGGGAGCGGGACAGCACACAATGAGCAGTTCTTC.